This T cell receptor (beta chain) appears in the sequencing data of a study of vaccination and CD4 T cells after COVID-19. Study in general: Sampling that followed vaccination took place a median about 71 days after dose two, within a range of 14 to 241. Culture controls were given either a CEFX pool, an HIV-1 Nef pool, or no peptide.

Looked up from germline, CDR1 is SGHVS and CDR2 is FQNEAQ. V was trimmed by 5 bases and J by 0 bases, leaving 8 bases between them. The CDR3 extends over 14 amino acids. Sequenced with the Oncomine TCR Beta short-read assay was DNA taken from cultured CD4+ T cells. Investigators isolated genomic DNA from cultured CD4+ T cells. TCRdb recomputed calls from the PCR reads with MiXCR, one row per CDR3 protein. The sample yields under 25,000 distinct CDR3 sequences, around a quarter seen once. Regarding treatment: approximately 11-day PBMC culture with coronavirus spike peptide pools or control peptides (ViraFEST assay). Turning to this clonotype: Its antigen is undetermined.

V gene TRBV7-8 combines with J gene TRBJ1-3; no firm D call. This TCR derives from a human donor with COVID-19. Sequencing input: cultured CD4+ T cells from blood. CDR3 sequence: CASSPLVSGNTIYF. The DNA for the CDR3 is TGTGCCAGCAGCCCCCTCGTCTCTGGAAACACCATATATTTT.